These 2 T cell receptor beta chains were all obtained from the same sample, sequenced in a study of post-analysis software for immune sequencing data. Regarding the study as a whole: Four to six TRBV segments (TRBV5-6, TRBV5-1 and TRBV20-1 among them) occurred more frequently in patients than in controls.

These receptors are not linked to any known antigen. cDNA libraries of TCR beta carried unique molecular identifiers. MiXCR was run by TCRdb on the PCR reads, yielding one entry per CDR3 protein. The table lists approximately 730,000 distinct CDR3 sequences, about 43% of them singletons. The specimen sequenced was blood. The receptors originated from a girl under 18 with multiple sclerosis.

The rearrangement links TRBV4-3 to TRBJ1-4; weak D call: TRBD1 (5 bases). Germline V CDR1 and CDR2: LGHNA, YSLEER. V shed 0 bases and J shed 4 bases, with 12 bases lying between them. The CDR3 is made up of 16 amino acids. The CDR3 DNA is TGCGCCAGCAGCCAAGATTGGGGACCTCGTAATGAAAAACTGTTTTTT. Protein product: CASSQDWGPRNEKLFF.

V gene TRBV4-3 combines with J gene TRBJ2-5; D ambiguous. V gave up 4 bases and J gave up 2 bases, with 14 bases separating them. CDR1 and CDR2 from the germline V gene are LGHNA and YSLEER. The CDR3 length is 15 residues. DNA for the CDR3: TGCGCCAGCAGCCCCCGCGCGGCGGCACAAGAGACCCAGTACTTC. It is translated as CASSPRAAAQETQYF.